This TCR delta chain stems from a study of gamma delta lymphoproliferative disorders and STAT genes. About the study: At least 50 ng of genomic DNA went into each LymphoTrack Dx TCRG Assay library. For the delta chain, EuroClonality-NGS standard procedure was applied. Regarding the study as a whole: Patient-control comparisons may be limited by differing T cell maturation stages.

PBMCs from patients and controls supplied the genomic DNA for sequencing. Healthy adult blood donors, age- and sex-matched, served as controls. TCRdb reapplied CATT to the multiplex PCR reads. This sample has several hundred delta-chain clones, with roughly 1.5% found just once. Germline CDR1 is TSWWSYY and CDR2 is QGS. This CDR3 has 23 residues. This clone has ten or more counts. Its antigen is not identified. It is likely a read error: a sequence one base away is far more abundant. Other DNA variants within this sample encode the same CDR3. V is TRDV1 and J is TRDJ1; 9 nucleotides line up with TRDD3. Sequenced material: blood. The TCR sequence derives from a human donor in good health. DNA for the CDR3: TGTGCTCTTGGGGACCCTCTTGTCTTCCTAGCCTGGGGGATCGGTTTGTACACCGATAAGCTCATCTTT. Its translation is CALGDPLVFLAWGIGLYTDKLIF.